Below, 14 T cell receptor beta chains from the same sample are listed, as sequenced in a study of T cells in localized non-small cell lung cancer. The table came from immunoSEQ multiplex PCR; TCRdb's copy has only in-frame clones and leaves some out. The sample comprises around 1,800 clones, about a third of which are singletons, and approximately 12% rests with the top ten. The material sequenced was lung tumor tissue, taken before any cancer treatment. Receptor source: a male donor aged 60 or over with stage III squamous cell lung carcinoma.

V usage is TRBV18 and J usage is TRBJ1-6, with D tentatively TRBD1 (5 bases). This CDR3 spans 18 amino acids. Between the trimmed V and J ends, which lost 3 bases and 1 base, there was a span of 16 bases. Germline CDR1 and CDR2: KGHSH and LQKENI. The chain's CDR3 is CASSPQGSDRSYNSPLHF. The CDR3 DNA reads TGTGCCAGCTCACCCCAGGGCAGCGACCGATCCTATAATTCACCCCTCCACTTT.

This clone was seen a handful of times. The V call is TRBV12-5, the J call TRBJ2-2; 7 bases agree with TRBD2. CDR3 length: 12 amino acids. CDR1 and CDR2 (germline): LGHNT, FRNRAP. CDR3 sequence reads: CAGRGDTGELFF. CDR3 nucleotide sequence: TGTGCCGGCCGGGGGGACACCGGGGAGCTGTTTTTT.

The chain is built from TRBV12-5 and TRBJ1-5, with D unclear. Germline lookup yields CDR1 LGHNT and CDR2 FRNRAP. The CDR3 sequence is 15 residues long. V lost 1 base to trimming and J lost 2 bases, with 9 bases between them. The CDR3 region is CASGLGGFGNQPQHF. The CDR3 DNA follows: TGTGCTAGTGGTTTGGGGGGATTCGGCAATCAGCCCCAGCATTTT.

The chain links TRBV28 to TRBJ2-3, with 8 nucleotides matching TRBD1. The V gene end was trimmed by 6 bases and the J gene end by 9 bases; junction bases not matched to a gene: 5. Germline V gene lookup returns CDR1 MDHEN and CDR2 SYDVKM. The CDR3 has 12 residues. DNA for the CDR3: TGTGCCAGCAGCCAAGACAGGGGAACGCAGTATTTT. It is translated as CASSQDRGTQYF.

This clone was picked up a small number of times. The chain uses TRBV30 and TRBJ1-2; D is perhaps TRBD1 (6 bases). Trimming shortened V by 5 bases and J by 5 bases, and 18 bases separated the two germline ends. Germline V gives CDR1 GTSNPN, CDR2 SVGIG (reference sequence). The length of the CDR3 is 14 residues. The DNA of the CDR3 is TGTGCCTGGGCAACAGGGTCGTCCACGTATGGCTACACCTTC. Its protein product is CAWATGSSTYGYTF.

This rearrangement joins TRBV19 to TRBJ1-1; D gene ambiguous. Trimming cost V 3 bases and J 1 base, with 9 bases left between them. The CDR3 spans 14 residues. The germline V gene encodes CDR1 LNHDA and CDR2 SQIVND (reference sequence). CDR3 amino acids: CASSMPGQNTEAFF. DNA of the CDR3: TGTGCCAGTAGTATGCCAGGCCAGAACACTGAAGCTTTCTTT.

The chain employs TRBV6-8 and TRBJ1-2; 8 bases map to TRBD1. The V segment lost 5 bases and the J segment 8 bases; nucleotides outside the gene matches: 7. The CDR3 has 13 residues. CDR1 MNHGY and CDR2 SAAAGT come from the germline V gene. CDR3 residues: CASSVDRGKGYTF. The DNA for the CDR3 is TGTGCCAGCAGTGTCGACAGGGGTAAAGGCTACACCTTC.

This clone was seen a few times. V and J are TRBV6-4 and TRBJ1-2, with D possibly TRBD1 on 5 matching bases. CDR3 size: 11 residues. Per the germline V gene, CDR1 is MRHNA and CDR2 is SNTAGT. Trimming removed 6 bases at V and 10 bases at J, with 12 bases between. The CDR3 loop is CASSSDRVYTF. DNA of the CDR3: TGTGCCAGCAGCAGCGACAGAGTCTACACCTTC.

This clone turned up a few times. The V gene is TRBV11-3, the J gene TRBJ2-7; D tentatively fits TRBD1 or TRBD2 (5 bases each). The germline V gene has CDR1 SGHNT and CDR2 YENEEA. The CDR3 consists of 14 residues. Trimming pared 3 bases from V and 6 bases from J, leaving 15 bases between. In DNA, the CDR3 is TGTGCCAGCAGCTTGATACCAGGTGGGGGCGAGCAGTACTTC. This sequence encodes CASSLIPGGGEQYF.

CDR3 in amino acids: CSVANQRDYGYTF. The DNA for the CDR3 is TGCAGCGTCGCAAACCAAAGGGACTATGGCTACACCTTC. This sequence joins TRBV29-1 and TRBJ1-2; no reliable D call. V was cut by 6 bases and J by 3 bases, with 14 bases left in between. The CDR3 is 13 residues long. Per germline, CDR1 SQVTM and CDR2 ANQGSEA.

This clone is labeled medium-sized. CDR3 sequence (DNA): TGTGCCAGCACCAGTCTCGACAGGGGGAACACTGAAGCTTTCTTT. It translates to CASTSLDRGNTEAFF. The rearrangement uses TRBV6-8 and TRBJ1-1; 8 bases are shared with TRBD1. V gave up 7 bases and J gave up 1 base; unmatched junction bases: 8. Germline values: CDR1 MNHGY, CDR2 SAAAGT. The CDR3 covers 15 residues.

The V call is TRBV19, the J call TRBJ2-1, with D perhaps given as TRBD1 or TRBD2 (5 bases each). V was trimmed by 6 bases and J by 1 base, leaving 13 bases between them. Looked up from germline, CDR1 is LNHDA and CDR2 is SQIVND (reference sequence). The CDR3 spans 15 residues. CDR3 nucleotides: TGTGCCAGTAGACCCGGGACCCTGTCCTACAATGAGCAGTTCTTC. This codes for CASRPGTLSYNEQFF.

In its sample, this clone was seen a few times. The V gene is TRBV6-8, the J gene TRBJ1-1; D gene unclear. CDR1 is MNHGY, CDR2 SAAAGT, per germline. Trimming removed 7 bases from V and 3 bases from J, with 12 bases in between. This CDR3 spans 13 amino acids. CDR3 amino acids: CASTGRVDTEAFF. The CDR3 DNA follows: TGTGCCAGCACGGGCCGCGTGGACACTGAAGCTTTCTTT.

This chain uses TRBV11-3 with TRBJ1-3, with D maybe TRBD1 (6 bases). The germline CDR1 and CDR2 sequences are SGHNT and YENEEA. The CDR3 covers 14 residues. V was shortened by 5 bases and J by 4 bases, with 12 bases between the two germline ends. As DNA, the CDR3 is TGTGCCAGCAGCCACCCAGGACAGGGAAACACCATATATTTT. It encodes CASSHPGQGNTIYF.